This T cell receptor (beta chain) was identified during a study of T cell responses to AZD1222 COVID-19 vaccine. In the study overall: Some second doses came at about 4 weeks and others at about 12 weeks; these were pooled. Regarding the study as a whole: Dominant CD4 TCR responses targeted spike regions 160-218 and 743-854. Repertoire collection took place solely once the T cell response had peaked. Recipients of AZD1222 seropositive at baseline numbered only 6 or 7.

In the case of this clone: The antigen remains unidentified.

In germline, CDR1 is SEHNR, CDR2 FQNEAQ (reference sequence). The CDR3 consists of 14 residues. Germline trimming cut 6 bases from V and 6 bases from J; bases unmatched to any gene: 7. Using immunoSEQ multiplex PCR, the repertoire was profiled, and TCRdb retains in-frame clones only, with some absent. The table has about 130,000 clones, over 85% seen once. This receptor was taken from an adult in good health. The rearrangement uses TRBV7-9 and TRBJ2-3, with 9 bases fitting TRBD1. The sequencing used peripheral blood, collected on day 0 of AZD1222 vaccination. Written as DNA, the CDR3 is TGTGCCAGCAGTAAAACAGGGGGCCGGGATACGCAGTATTTT. This sequence encodes CASSKTGGRDTQYF.